Shown below are 23 T cell receptor beta chains from a single sample sequenced in a study of human T cells and chemical hapten exposure. Time point denoted: patch test 1, 2 weeks after DPC sensitization. As for treatment: therapeutic diphenylcyclopropenone sensitization with weekly scalp DPC. Someone pulled total RNA out of unfractionated whole blood. Via MiXCR, TCRdb re-called the RACE reads, giving one row per CDR3 protein. The sample carries some 41,000 distinct CDR3 sequences, over 3.5% recorded once. The sequencing here drew on whole blood, taken in connection with sensitization to the hapten diphenylcyclopropenone (DPC). The receptors here all came from a middle-aged man with alopecia areata. Some clones in this sample may be carry-over from other donors' samples.

The rearrangement joins TRBV20-1 to TRBJ2-7, with TRBD1 matching 9 bases. Germline V gives CDR1 DFQATT, CDR2 SNEGSKA (reference sequence). After removal of 6 bases from V and 0 bases from J, the junction contained 3 bases not matched to a gene. The CDR3 runs to 13 residues. Written as DNA, the CDR3 is TGCAGTGCCCCGACAGGGGGCTCCTACGAGCAGTACTTC. Residues: CSAPTGGSYEQYF.

This clonotype was detected many times. The V call is TRBV27, the J call TRBJ2-1, with 7 bases aligning to TRBD2. V lost 3 bases, J lost 9 bases, and 11 bases stayed unmatched. Per the germline V gene, CDR1 is MNHEY and CDR2 is SMNVEV (reference sequence). This CDR3 spans 15 amino acids. CDR3 region: CASSFERQTSFEQFF. CDR3 sequence (DNA): TGTGCCAGCAGTTTCGAGAGACAGACTAGCTTTGAGCAGTTCTTC.

This clonotype was recorded at least ten times. V is TRBV6-5 and J is TRBJ1-2; 7 nucleotides agree with TRBD1. V lost 6 bases, J lost 3 bases, and 1 base stayed unmatched. Germline values: CDR1 MNHEY, CDR2 SVGAGI. The length of the CDR3 is 12 residues. For the CDR3, the DNA is TGTGCCAGCAGACAGGGGCACTATGGCTACACCTTC. This sequence encodes CASRQGHYGYTF.

This clonotype ranks as medium-sized. V and J are TRBV9 and TRBJ2-5; D unclear. Per the germline V gene, CDR1 is SGDLS and CDR2 is YYNGEE. The CDR3 runs 12 residues. The V and J ends lost 3 bases and 1 base respectively, with 4 bases between them. CDR3 sequence (DNA): TGTGCCAGCAGCGCCTCCCAAGAGACCCAGTACTTC. Its protein product is CASSASQETQYF. Full variable domain (outside the CDR3, taken from reference TRBV9 and TRBJ2-5): DSGVTQTPKHLITATGQRVTLRCSPRSGDLSVYWYQQSLDQGLQFLIQYYNGEERAKGNILERFSAQQFPDLHSELNLSSLELGDSALYFCASSASQETQYFGPGTRLLVL.

This clonotype has at least ten counts. The V call is TRBV5-1, the J call TRBJ2-7; D ambiguous. Trimming shortened V by 3 bases and J by 6 bases, and 10 bases separated the two germline ends. Germline V gene sequence: CDR1 SGHRS, CDR2 YFSETQ. This CDR3 region has 12 residues. Here the CDR3 reads CASSSRPSEQYF. In DNA, the CDR3 is TGCGCCAGCAGCTCGAGACCCTCCGAGCAGTACTTC.

V gene TRBV28 combines with J gene TRBJ1-5; D is unresolved. The CDR3 spans 10 residues. V was pared by 3 bases and J by 9 bases, with 3 bases between. CDR1 and CDR2 (germline): MDHEN, SYDVKM. CDR3 sequence: CASSFGPQHF. The CDR3 nucleotides are TGTGCCAGCAGTTTTGGGCCCCAGCATTTT. Drawing the rest from reference TRBV28 and TRBJ1-5, the complete variable domain is DVKVTQSSRYLVKRTGEKVFLECVQDMDHENMFWYRQDPGLGLRLIYFSYDVKMKEKGDIPEGYSVSREKKERFSLILESASTNQTSMYLCASSFGPQHFGDGTRLSIL.

This clonotype was seen ten or more times. The chain couples TRBV6-2 or TRBV6-3 to TRBJ2-4; TRBD2 aligns across 12 bases. Unmatched junction bases numbered 5, after V lost 2 bases and J lost 0 bases. The CDR3 has 18 residues. Germline CDR1 reads MNHEY; CDR2 reads SVGEGT. The CDR3: CASSYGTSGRGAKNIQYF. CDR3 nucleotide sequence: TGTGCCAGCAGTTACGGGACTAGCGGGCGGGGAGCCAAAAACATTCAGTACTTC.

This clonotype was recorded at least ten times. The V and J genes are TRBV7-2 and TRBJ1-6, with D possibly matching TRBD1 (5 bases). Germline CDR1 and CDR2: SGHTA and FQGNSA. The CDR3 extends over 16 amino acids. V shed 7 bases and J shed 8 bases, with 21 bases lying between them. In DNA form, the CDR3 reads TGTGCCAGCACCTCAGAACGGGGACTTACACATTCACCCCTCCACTTT. Its protein product is CASTSERGLTHSPLHF. Using reference TRBV7-2 and TRBJ1-6 for the parts outside the CDR3, the full variable domain is GAGVSQSPSNKVTEKGKDVELRCDPISGHTALYWYRQSLGQGLEFLIYFQGNSAPDKSGLPSDRFSAERTGGSVSTLTIQRTQQEDSAVYLCASTSERGLTHSPLHFGNGTRLTVT.

This clonotype was counted at least ten times. CDR3 nucleotide sequence: TGTGCCAGCAGTTTCAGCGGGAGGTTAGGGGAGCAGTACTTC. This encodes CASSFSGRLGEQYF. The V and J genes are TRBV28 and TRBJ2-7, with TRBD2 matching over 9 bases. CDR1 and CDR2 from the germline V gene are MDHEN and SYDVKM. V was clipped by 3 bases and J by 7 bases; unmatched bases: 7. CDR3 length: 14 residues.

This clonotype was seen many times. The genes are TRBV29-1 and TRBJ1-4; D is ambiguous. This CDR3 contains 17 residues. Germline V gives CDR1 SQVTM, CDR2 ANQGSEA. Trimming shortened V by 3 bases and J by 0 bases, and 17 bases separated the two germline ends. CDR3 in amino acids: CSVDFWADKATNEKLFF. CDR3 sequence (DNA): TGCAGCGTTGATTTCTGGGCTGACAAGGCAACTAATGAAAAACTGTTTTTT.

This clonotype was seen many times. The chain links TRBV12-3 or TRBV12-4 to TRBJ1-1; D unclear. V gave up 2 bases and J gave up 1 base, with 5 bases separating them. The CDR3 runs 13 residues. DNA of the CDR3: TGTGCCAGCAGTTTAATGCGGAACACTGAAGCTTTCTTT. As protein: CASSLMRNTEAFF.

This clonotype was observed at least ten times. J is TRBJ2-1 and V is TRBV19; 7 nucleotides agree with TRBD2. In germline, CDR1 is LNHDA, CDR2 SQIVND (reference sequence). This CDR3 region has 14 residues. J was trimmed by 4 bases and V by 3 bases; bases with no gene match: 3. The CDR3 DNA sequence: TGTGCCAGTAGTATCCGGGGAGGGTACAATGAGCAGTTCTTC. This encodes CASSIRGGYNEQFF.

The sample holds many counts of this clonotype. The chain is built from TRBV4-1 and TRBJ2-2; maybe TRBD1 (6 bases). CDR3 size: 16 residues. The V end was cut by 7 bases, the J end by 1 base, with 16 bases between. CDR1 and CDR2 (germline): MGHRA, YSYEKL. The chain's CDR3 is CASTPMRGKNTGELFF. In nucleotides, the CDR3 is TGCGCCAGCACCCCCATGAGGGGGAAGAACACCGGGGAGCTGTTTTTT.

This clonotype was recorded at least ten times. This sequence joins TRBV3-1 and TRBJ2-1; the D gene is possibly TRBD2 (5 bases). This CDR3 region has 15 residues. The germline CDR1 and CDR2 sequences are LGHDT and YNNKEL (reference sequence). V shed 4 bases and J shed 3 bases, with 13 bases lying between them. CDR3 loop: CASSLRGLIYNEQFF. CDR3 in DNA: TGTGCCAGCAGCCTCAGAGGACTCATCTACAATGAGCAGTTCTTC.

This clonotype was counted ten times or more. The chain uses TRBV21-1 and TRBJ2-7; the table's D call TRBD1 went unverified against the DNA. TRBV21-1 is a pseudogene segment. CDR3 length: 15 amino acids. CDR3: CASSKMGRTSYEQYF. In DNA form, the CDR3 reads TGTGCCAGCAGCAAAATGGGACGCACGTCCTACGAGCAGTACTTC.

In its sample, this clonotype was seen many times. The V and J genes are TRBV7-2 and TRBJ2-1, with TRBD2 as a possible D gene (6 bases). V was clipped by 1 base and J by 2 bases, with 9 bases between them. The CDR3 is made up of 15 amino acids. Germline V lookup: CDR1 SGHTA, CDR2 FQGNSA. CDR3 amino acids: CASSLGSSAYNEQFF. The CDR3 nucleotides read TGTGCCAGCAGCTTAGGTTCTAGCGCCTACAATGAGCAGTTCTTC.

The sample holds many counts of this clonotype. The V gene is TRBV5-1, the J gene TRBJ2-1; D remains unclear. The CDR3 sequence is 12 residues long. The germline V and J ends were trimmed by 0 bases and 6 bases, with 4 bases remaining between them. CDR1 SGHRS and CDR2 YFSETQ come from the germline V gene. The CDR3 loop is CASSLVSNEQFF. CDR3 coding DNA: TGCGCCAGCAGCTTGGTTTCCAATGAGCAGTTCTTC.

This clonotype occurred many times. The V call is TRBV5-1, the J call TRBJ2-3; D gene uncertain. V was shortened by 2 bases and J by 5 bases, with 12 bases between the two germline ends. The CDR3 totals 14 residues. Germline V gene sequence: CDR1 SGHRS, CDR2 YFSETQ. The DNA for the CDR3 is TGCGCCAGCAGCTTTGCCATTGGAATAGATACGCAGTATTTT. This translates into CASSFAIGIDTQYF.

This clonotype was detected ten times or more. The V and J genes are TRBV6-2 or TRBV6-3 and TRBJ2-7; D assignment may be TRBD1 or TRBD2 (5 bases each). The CDR3 totals 14 residues. Trimming cost V 2 bases and J 7 bases, with 15 bases left between them. Germline V gives CDR1 MNHEY, CDR2 SVGEGT. The CDR3 here is CASSYLGPYGEQYF. Written as DNA, the CDR3 is TGTGCCAGCAGTTACCTGGGACCTTACGGGGAGCAGTACTTC.

This clonotype has ten or more counts. This sequence joins TRBV7-4 and TRBJ2-7; no definite D call. V lost 9 bases and J 4 bases, leaving 13 bases between the germline ends. CDR1 is SGHVT, CDR2 SQSDAQ, per germline. The CDR3 has 12 residues. CDR3: CARDPTEYEQYF. CDR3 DNA: TGTGCCAGGGACCCTACGGAGTACGAGCAGTACTTC.

This clonotype was seen ten or more times. The V gene is TRBV18, the J gene TRBJ1-5, with no clear D. V lost 0 bases, J lost 5 bases, and 11 bases lay in between. Per germline, CDR1 KGHSH and CDR2 LQKENI. The CDR3 runs to 15 residues. The chain's CDR3 is CASSPPGSRDQPQHF. DNA for the CDR3: TGTGCCAGCTCACCACCGGGGTCCAGAGATCAGCCCCAGCATTTT.

In its sample, this clonotype was seen a few times. V is TRBV6-1 and J is TRBJ2-3; 7 positions agree with TRBD2. CDR1 and CDR2 from the germline V gene are MNHNS and SASEGT. The CDR3 has 16 amino acids. With V trimmed by 6 bases and J by 2 bases, 11 bases remained unmatched. Here the CDR3 DNA reads TGTGCCAGCAGCATGACTAGCTCCGACTTCACAGATACGCAGTATTTT. It yields the protein CASSMTSSDFTDTQYF.

The sample holds many counts of this clonotype. This chain connects TRBV6-5 to TRBJ2-5; 9 bases agree with TRBD1. Trimming cost V 7 bases and J 2 bases; bases outside gene matches: 2. The germline V gene has CDR1 MNHEY and CDR2 SVGAGI. The CDR3 spans 13 residues. The CDR3 DNA sequence: TGTGCCAGCAATGACAGGGGGCAAGAGACCCAGTACTTC. This encodes CASNDRGQETQYF.